These 20 T cell receptor beta chains came from one sample sequenced in a study of OX40 agonist ivuxolimab in advanced cancers. TCRdb's copy holds only in-frame clones and misses some; the assay was immunoSEQ multiplex PCR. The sample includes over 65,000 clones, just under 95% seen only once; the top ten take approximately 11%. The specimen was CD4+ or CD8+ T cells sorted from blood, collected in a trial of the OX40 agonist ivuxolimab. Every receptor here comes from an adult with an advanced solid tumor such as melanoma, head and neck, liver or kidney cancer.

J is TRBJ2-2 and V is TRBV5-8, with D perhaps given as TRBD1 or TRBD2 (5 bases each). The CDR3 spans 15 residues. Germline-derived CDR1 and CDR2 are SGHTS and YDEGEE. Deletions cut 3 bases from V and 2 bases from J, with 11 bases between. The chain's CDR3 is CASSWLGTNTGELFF. In nucleotides, the CDR3 is TGTGCCAGCAGCTGGCTAGGGACCAACACCGGGGAGCTGTTTTTT.

The CDR3 is CASNKGVSSYNEQFF. In DNA, the CDR3 is TGTGCCAGCAATAAAGGGGTAAGCTCCTACAATGAGCAGTTCTTC. This chain uses TRBV27 with TRBJ2-1, with D perhaps TRBD1 (5 bases). The CDR3 sequence is 15 residues long. V lost 7 bases and J 0 bases, leaving 13 bases between the germline ends. Germline CDR1 MNHEY, CDR2 SMNVEV (reference sequence).

The chain couples TRBV13 to TRBJ2-1; 10 nucleotides agree with TRBD2. The V gene's germline CDR1 is PRHDT and CDR2 FYEKMQ (reference sequence). Trimming cost V 4 bases and J 14 bases; bases outside gene matches: 11. This CDR3 is 14 amino acids long. The chain's CDR3 is CASSSGLAERKEFF. As DNA, the CDR3 is TGTGCCAGCAGCTCCGGACTAGCGGAACGAAAGGAGTTCTTC.

The chain couples TRBV27 to TRBJ2-7; 12 bases agree with TRBD2. CDR3 length equals 15 residues. Trimming removed 4 bases from V and 0 bases from J; junction bases left unmatched: 1. Germline V gene lookup returns CDR1 MNHEY and CDR2 SMNVEV (reference sequence). Written as DNA, the CDR3 is TGTGCCAGCAGTTCTAGCGGGGGGGCCTCCTACGAGCAGTACTTC. It is translated as CASSSSGGASYEQYF.

Worth noting for this clone: This same CDR3 is encoded by further DNA sequences in the sample. The rearrangement uses TRBV30 and TRBJ2-7; 9 bases are shared with TRBD2. Trimming cost V 0 bases and J 2 bases; bases outside gene matches: 2. The CDR3 has 14 amino acids. Germline V CDR1 and CDR2: GTSNPN, SVGIG (reference sequence). The CDR3, as DNA: TGTGCCTGGAGTGTGGGCGGGGGGGCCTACGAGCAGTACTTC. Translating gives CAWSVGGGAYEQYF.

V usage is TRBV6-5 and J usage is TRBJ2-7; the D gene is possibly TRBD1 (6 bases). The V end was cut by 4 bases, the J end by 2 bases, with 15 bases between. Germline CDR1 is MNHEY and CDR2 is SVGAGI. The CDR3 sequence is 15 residues long. The CDR3 DNA reads as TGTGCCAGCAGTTCCACCCTGGGGGCCACCTACGAGCAGTACTTC. This encodes CASSSTLGATYEQYF.

The chain links TRBV11-2 to TRBJ2-4, with D unresolved. The V end was cut by 2 bases, the J end by 5 bases, with 7 bases between. Looked up from germline, CDR1 is SGHAT and CDR2 is FQNNGV. This CDR3 is built from 13 residues. The CDR3 loop reads CASSLSGENIQYF. CDR3 bases: TGTGCCAGCAGCTTATCTGGAGAAAACATTCAGTACTTC.

The genes are TRBV4-2 and TRBJ1-5; D perhaps matches TRBD1 (6 bases). The CDR3 runs to 18 residues. CDR1 is LGHNA, CDR2 YNFKEQ, per germline. V was cut by 1 base and J by 0 bases, with 16 bases left in between. CDR3 protein: CASSQGGTGTYSNQPQHF. The CDR3 DNA reads as TGTGCCAGCAGCCAAGGGGGAACAGGGACTTATAGCAATCAGCCCCAGCATTTT.

The rearrangement uses TRBV19 and TRBJ2-1; maybe TRBD2 (5 bases). CDR1 and CDR2 (germline): LNHDA, SQIVND (reference sequence). This CDR3 is built from 15 residues. V was clipped by 3 bases and J by 0 bases, with 9 bases between them. CDR3 in amino acids: CASSIPGSSYNEQFF. CDR3 DNA: TGTGCCAGTAGTATCCCGGGGAGCTCCTACAATGAGCAGTTCTTC. The whole variable domain, filled in from reference TRBV19 and TRBJ2-1, reads DGGITQSPKYLFRKEGQNVTLSCEQNLNHDAMYWYRQDPGQGLRLIYYSQIVNDFQKGDIAEGYSVSREKKESFPLTVTSAQKNPTAFYLCASSIPGSSYNEQFFGPGTRLTVL.

This sequence joins TRBV4-2 and TRBJ2-7, with D unresolved. The germline gives CDR1 LGHNA, CDR2 YNFKEQ. CDR3 length equals 15 residues. V was cut by 4 bases and J by 0 bases, with 13 bases left in between. For the CDR3, the DNA is TGTGCCAGCAGCCTACAACTCCAGAGCTCCTACGAGCAGTACTTC. Protein sequence: CASSLQLQSSYEQYF.

V usage is TRBV6-9 and J usage is TRBJ1-4, with TRBD1 identical over 7 bases. The CDR3 sequence is 13 residues long. Germline CDR1 MNHGY, CDR2 SVAAGI. V dropped 6 bases and J dropped 6; count of bases not matched to a gene: 4. The CDR3 reads CASSRQGDEKLFF. The CDR3 DNA sequence: TGTGCCAGCAGCCGACAGGGCGATGAAAAACTGTTTTTT.

The gene calls are TRBV7-3 and TRBJ2-7; a possible D gene is TRBD2 (5 bases). Germline CDR1 reads SGHTA; CDR2 reads FQGTGA. The germline V and J ends were trimmed by 3 bases and 4 bases, with 22 bases remaining between them. The CDR3 totals 17 residues. CDR3 sequence (DNA): TGTGCCAGCAGCTTGTCTGGGCCCCTTTATGGGGAGTACGAGCAGTACTTC. It yields the protein CASSLSGPLYGEYEQYF. The variable domain in full, completed from reference TRBV7-3 and TRBJ2-7, reads GAGVSQTPSNKVTEKGKYVELRCDPISGHTALYWYRQSLGQGPEFLIYFQGTGAADDSGLPNDRFFAVRPEGSVSTLKIQRTERGDSAVYLCASSLSGPLYGEYEQYFGPGTRLTVT.

The chain is built from TRBV5-6 and TRBJ1-5; D remains ambiguous. Germline V gene sequence: CDR1 SGHDT, CDR2 YYEEEE. Trimming took off 1 base at V and 4 bases at J, with 15 bases between the two ends. This CDR3 has 16 amino acids. The CDR3 region has the DNA TGTGCCAGCAGCTTGTCTCCTTTCAGTGAAAATCAGCCCCAGCATTTT. It codes for CASSLSPFSENQPQHF.

Written as DNA, the CDR3 is TGTGCCAGCAGTTTCTCCTTCGGGCGTGGAAACACCATATATTTT. It is translated as CASSFSFGRGNTIYF. The rearrangement links TRBV27 to TRBJ1-3; D not resolved. V gave up 3 bases and J gave up 3 bases, with 12 bases separating them. The germline CDR1 and CDR2 sequences are MNHEY and SMNVEV (reference sequence). The CDR3 contains 15 residues.

The chain uses TRBV9 and TRBJ2-1, with a weak D call TRBD1 (5 bases). With 3 bases removed from V and 3 bases from J, the gap between germline ends came to 13 bases. Germline CDR1 and CDR2: SGDLS and YYNGEE. The CDR3 contains 15 residues. The chain's CDR3 is CASSATEIDYNEQFF. As DNA, the CDR3 is TGTGCCAGCAGCGCGACAGAAATCGACTACAATGAGCAGTTCTTC.

A single count supports this clone. The V gene is TRBV25-1, the J gene TRBJ2-7; 9 bases are a match to TRBD1. This CDR3 spans 14 amino acids. Germline assignment: CDR1 MGHDK and CDR2 SYGVNS. The ends lost 5 bases at V and 6 bases at J; junction bases unmatched: 8. The DNA for the CDR3 is TGTGCCAGCAGTCAACTCTCGGGACAGGGCGAGCAGTACTTC. Protein product: CASSQLSGQGEQYF.

The chain is built from TRBV7-9 and TRBJ2-7; tentative D call: TRBD1 (6 bases). The CDR3 is 16 amino acids. With 5 bases removed from V and 2 bases from J, the gap between germline ends came to 19 bases. Per the germline V gene, CDR1 is SEHNR and CDR2 is FQNEAQ (reference sequence). CDR3 region: CASSDLGRTETYEQYF. Here the CDR3 DNA reads TGTGCCAGCAGCGACCTGGGCCGGACAGAAACCTACGAGCAGTACTTC. The full variable domain, rest sourced from reference TRBV7-9 and TRBJ2-7, is DTGVSQNPRHKITKRGQNVTFRCDPISEHNRLYWYRQTLGQGPEFLTYFQNEAQLEKSRLLSDRFSAERPKGSFSTLEIQRTEQGDSAMYLCASSDLGRTETYEQYFGPGTRLTVT.

This chain uses TRBV10-2 with TRBJ1-2; D ambiguous. Trimming took off 7 bases at V and 2 bases at J, with 5 bases between the two ends. Germline V gene lookup returns CDR1 WSHSY and CDR2 SAAADI. This CDR3 is 11 amino acids long. This chain's CDR3 is CASTNNYGYTF. The CDR3 DNA reads as TGCGCCAGCACCAACAACTATGGCTACACCTTC.

The chain recombines TRBV7-2 with TRBJ2-3; possible D gene TRBD2, 5 bases. V gave up 1 base and J gave up 2 bases, with 10 bases separating them. Germline values: CDR1 SGHTA, CDR2 FQGNSA. The CDR3 runs to 15 residues. The CDR3 is CASSLVLDPTDTQYF. The CDR3 bases are TGTGCCAGCAGCTTAGTACTAGATCCCACAGATACGCAGTATTTT. Complete variable domain (other parts from reference TRBV7-2 and TRBJ2-3): GAGVSQSPSNKVTEKGKDVELRCDPISGHTALYWYRQSLGQGLEFLIYFQGNSAPDKSGLPSDRFSAERTGGSVSTLTIQRTQQEDSAVYLCASSLVLDPTDTQYFGPGTRLTVL.

The V gene is TRBV25-1, the J gene TRBJ2-1; TRBD1 aligns across 7 bases. The germline V gene encodes CDR1 MGHDK and CDR2 SYGVNS. V lost 4 bases to trimming and J lost 3 bases; unmatched junction nucleotides: 6. The CDR3 sequence is 15 residues long. CDR3 protein: CASSGQTGYYNEQFF. Written as DNA, the CDR3 is TGTGCCAGCAGTGGTCAGACAGGGTACTACAATGAGCAGTTCTTC.